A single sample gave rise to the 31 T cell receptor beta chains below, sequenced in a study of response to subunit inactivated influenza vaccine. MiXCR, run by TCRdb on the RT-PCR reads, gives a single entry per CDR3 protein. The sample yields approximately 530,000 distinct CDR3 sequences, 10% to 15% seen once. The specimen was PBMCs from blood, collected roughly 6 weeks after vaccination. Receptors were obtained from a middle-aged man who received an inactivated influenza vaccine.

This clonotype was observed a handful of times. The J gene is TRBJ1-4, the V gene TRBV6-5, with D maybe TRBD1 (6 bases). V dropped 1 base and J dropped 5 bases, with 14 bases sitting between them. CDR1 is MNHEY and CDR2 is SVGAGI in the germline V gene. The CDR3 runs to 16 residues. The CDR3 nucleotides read TGTGCCAGCAGTTACTTTCCTGGGGGCAGGAATGAAAAACTGTTTTTT. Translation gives CASSYFPGGRNEKLFF.

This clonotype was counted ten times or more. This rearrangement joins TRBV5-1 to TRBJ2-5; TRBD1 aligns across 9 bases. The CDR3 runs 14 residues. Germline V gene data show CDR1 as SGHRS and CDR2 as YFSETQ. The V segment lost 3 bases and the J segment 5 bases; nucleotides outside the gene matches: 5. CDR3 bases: TGCGCCAGCAGCTGGGGACAGGGAGGGGAGACCCAGTACTTC. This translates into CASSWGQGGETQYF.

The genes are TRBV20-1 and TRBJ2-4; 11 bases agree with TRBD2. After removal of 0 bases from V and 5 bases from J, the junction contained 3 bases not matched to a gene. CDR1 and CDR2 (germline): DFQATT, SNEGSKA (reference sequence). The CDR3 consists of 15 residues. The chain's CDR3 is CSARDRLAGQNIQYF. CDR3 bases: TGCAGTGCTAGAGATCGACTAGCGGGGCAAAACATTCAGTACTTC.

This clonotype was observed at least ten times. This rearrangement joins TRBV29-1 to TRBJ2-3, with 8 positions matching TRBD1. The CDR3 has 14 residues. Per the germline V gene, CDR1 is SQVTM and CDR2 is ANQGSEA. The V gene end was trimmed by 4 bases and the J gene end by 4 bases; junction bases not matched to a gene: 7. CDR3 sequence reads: CSVGQGSGSDTQYF. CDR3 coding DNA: TGCAGCGTTGGACAGGGGTCGGGATCAGATACGCAGTATTTT.

For the CDR3, the DNA is TGTGCCACCAGTGATTACGGCAATGAGCAGTTCTTC. The encoded protein is CATSDYGNEQFF. V usage is TRBV24-1 and J usage is TRBJ2-1; D remains unclear. The CDR3 is 12 residues long. In germline, CDR1 is KGHDR, CDR2 SFDVKD. The V gene lost 2 bases and the J gene lost 6 bases, with 4 bases spanning the gap.

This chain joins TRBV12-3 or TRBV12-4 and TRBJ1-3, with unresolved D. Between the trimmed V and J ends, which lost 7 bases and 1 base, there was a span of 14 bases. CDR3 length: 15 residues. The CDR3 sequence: CASNPRGESGNTIYF. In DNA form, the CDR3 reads TGTGCCAGCAACCCCCGCGGGGAGTCTGGAAACACCATATATTTT.

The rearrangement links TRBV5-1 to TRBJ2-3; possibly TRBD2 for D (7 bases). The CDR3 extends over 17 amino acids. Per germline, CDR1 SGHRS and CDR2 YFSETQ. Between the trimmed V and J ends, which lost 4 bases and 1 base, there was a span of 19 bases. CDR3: CASSPLSGGGGTDTQYF. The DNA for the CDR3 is TGCGCCAGCAGCCCCCTTAGCGGAGGGGGGGGCACAGATACGCAGTATTTT.

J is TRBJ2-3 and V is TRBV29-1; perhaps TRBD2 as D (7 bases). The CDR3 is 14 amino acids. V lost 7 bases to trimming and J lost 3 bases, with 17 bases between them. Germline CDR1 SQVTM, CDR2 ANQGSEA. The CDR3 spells CSAKRTAGTDTQYF. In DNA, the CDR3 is TGCAGCGCAAAGAGGACAGCGGGGACAGATACGCAGTATTTT.

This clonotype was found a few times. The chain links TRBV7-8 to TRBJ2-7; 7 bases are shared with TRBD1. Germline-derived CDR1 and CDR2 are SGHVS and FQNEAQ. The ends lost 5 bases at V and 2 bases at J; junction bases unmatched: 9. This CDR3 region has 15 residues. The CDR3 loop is CASSAYRGLTYEQYF. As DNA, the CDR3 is TGTGCCAGCAGCGCCTACAGGGGCCTAACCTACGAGCAGTACTTC.

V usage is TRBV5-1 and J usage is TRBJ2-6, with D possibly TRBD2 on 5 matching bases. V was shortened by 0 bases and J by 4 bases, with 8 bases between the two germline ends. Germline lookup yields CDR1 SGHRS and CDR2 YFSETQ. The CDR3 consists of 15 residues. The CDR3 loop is CASSLEDSGANVLTF. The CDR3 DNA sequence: TGCGCCAGCAGCTTGGAGGACTCCGGGGCCAACGTCCTGACTTTC.

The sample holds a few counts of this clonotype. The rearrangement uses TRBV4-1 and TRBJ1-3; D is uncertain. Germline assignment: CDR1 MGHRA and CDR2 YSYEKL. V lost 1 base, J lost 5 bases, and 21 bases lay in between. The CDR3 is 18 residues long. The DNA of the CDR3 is TGCGCCAGCAGCCAAGTAGGGCAGAGGTCGTGGTCTAGAAACACCATATATTTT. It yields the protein CASSQVGQRSWSRNTIYF.

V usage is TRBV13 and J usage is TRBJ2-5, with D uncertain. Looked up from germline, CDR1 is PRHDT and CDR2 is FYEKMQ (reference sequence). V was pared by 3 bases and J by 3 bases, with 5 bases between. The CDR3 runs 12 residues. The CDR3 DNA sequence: TGTGCCAGCAGCTTCGCGAAAGAGACCCAGTACTTC. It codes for CASSFAKETQYF.

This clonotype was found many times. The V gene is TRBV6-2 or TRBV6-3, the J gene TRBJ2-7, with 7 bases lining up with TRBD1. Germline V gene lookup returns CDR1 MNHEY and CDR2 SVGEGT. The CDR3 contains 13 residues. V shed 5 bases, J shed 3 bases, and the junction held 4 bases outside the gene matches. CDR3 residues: CASSRGQVYEQYF. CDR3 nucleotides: TGTGCCAGCAGTCGTGGACAGGTCTACGAGCAGTACTTC.

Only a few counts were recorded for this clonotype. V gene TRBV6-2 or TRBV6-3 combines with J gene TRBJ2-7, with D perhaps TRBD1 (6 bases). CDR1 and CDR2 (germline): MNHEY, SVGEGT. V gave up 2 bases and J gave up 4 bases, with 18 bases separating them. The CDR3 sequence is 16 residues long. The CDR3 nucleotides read TGTGCCAGCAGTTACCCCCAGGGGTCACCACCATACGAGCAGTACTTC. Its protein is CASSYPQGSPPYEQYF.

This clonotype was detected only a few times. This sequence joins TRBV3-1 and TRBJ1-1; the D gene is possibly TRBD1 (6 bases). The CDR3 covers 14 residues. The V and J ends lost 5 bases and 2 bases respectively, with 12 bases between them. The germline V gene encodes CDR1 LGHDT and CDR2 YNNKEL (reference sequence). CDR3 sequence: CASSYGQSNTEAFF. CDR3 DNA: TGTGCCAGCAGCTATGGACAGAGTAACACTGAAGCTTTCTTT.

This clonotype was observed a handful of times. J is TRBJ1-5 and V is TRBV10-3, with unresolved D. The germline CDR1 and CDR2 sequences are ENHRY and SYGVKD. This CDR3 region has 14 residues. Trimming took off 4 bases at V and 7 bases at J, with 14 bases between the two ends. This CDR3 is CAISAAEGRQPQHF. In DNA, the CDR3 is TGTGCCATCAGTGCTGCAGAGGGCCGGCAGCCCCAGCATTTT.

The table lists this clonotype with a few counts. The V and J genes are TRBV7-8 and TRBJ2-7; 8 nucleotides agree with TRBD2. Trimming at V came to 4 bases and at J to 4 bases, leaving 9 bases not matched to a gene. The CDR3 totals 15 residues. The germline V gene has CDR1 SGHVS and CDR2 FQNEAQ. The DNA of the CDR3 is TGTGCCAGCAGCTCACTAGCGGCGTTAACTTACGAGCAGTACTTC. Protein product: CASSSLAALTYEQYF.

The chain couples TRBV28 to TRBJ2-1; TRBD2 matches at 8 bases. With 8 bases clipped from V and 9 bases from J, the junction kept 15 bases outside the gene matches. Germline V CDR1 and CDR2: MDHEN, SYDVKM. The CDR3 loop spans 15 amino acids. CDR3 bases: TGTGCCAGCGTACCCGGGAGGGGGAGGAAGGTTGAGCAGTTCTTC. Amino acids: CASVPGRGRKVEQFF.

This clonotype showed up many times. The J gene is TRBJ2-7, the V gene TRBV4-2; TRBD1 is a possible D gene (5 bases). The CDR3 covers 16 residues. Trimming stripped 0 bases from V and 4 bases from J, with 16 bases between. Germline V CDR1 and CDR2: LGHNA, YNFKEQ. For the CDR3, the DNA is TGTGCCAGCAGCCAAGATGCCCAGGGTGGCCTTTACGAGCAGTACTTC. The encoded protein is CASSQDAQGGLYEQYF.

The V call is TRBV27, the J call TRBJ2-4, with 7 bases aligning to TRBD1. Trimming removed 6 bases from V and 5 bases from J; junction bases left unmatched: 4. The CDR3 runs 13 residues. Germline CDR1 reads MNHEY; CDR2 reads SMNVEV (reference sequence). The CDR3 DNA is TGTGCCAGCAGCCTAGGGGGCGAAAACATTCAGTACTTC. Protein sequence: CASSLGGENIQYF.

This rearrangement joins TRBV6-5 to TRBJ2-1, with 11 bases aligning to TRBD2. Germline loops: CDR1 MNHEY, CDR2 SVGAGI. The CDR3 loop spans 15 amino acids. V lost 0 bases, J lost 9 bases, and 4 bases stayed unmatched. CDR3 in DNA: TGTGCCAGCAGTTACTCTCTAGCGGGAGGCCGTGAGCAGTTCTTC. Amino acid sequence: CASSYSLAGGREQFF.

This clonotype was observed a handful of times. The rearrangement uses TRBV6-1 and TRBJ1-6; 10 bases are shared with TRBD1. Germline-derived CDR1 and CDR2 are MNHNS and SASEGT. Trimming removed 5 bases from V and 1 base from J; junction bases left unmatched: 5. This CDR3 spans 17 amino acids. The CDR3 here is CASSPGQGRSYNSPLHF. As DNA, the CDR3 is TGTGCCAGCAGTCCGGGACAGGGGAGGTCCTATAATTCACCCCTCCACTTT.

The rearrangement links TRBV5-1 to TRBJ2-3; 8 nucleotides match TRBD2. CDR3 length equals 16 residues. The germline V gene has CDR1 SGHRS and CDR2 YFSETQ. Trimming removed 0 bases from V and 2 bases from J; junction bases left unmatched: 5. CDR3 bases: TGCGCCAGCAGCTTGGAGGCTAGCGGGTACACAGATACGCAGTATTTT. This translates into CASSLEASGYTDTQYF.

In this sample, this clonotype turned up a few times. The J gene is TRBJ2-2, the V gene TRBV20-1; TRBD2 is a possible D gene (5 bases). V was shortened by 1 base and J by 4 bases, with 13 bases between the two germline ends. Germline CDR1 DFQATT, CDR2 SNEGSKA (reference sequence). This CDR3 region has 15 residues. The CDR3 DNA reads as TGCAGTGCTAGAGGAGATAGCGTGTCCACCGGGGAGCTGTTTTTT. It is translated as CSARGDSVSTGELFF.

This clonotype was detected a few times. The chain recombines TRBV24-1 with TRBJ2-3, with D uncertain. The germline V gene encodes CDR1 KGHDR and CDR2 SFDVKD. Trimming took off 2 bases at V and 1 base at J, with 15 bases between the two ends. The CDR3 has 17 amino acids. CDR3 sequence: CATSDSSFRTGTDTQYF. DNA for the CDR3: TGTGCCACCAGTGATTCCTCTTTCCGGACGGGCACAGATACGCAGTATTTT.

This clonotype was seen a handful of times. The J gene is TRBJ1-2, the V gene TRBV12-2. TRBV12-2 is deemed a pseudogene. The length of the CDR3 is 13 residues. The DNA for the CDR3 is TGTGCAAGTCGCTTAACCCCGTTGTTCGGCTACACCTTC. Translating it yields CASRLTPLFGYTF.

CDR3 residues: CASSLIPRTGVNYGYTF. CDR3 DNA: TGTGCCAGCAGCTTAATCCCGAGGACAGGGGTGAACTATGGCTACACCTTC. The chain recombines TRBV7-6 with TRBJ1-2; 9 bases are a match to TRBD1. Trimming took 2 bases from V and 2 from J; bases not matched to a gene: 9. The CDR3 is made up of 17 amino acids. Per the germline V gene, CDR1 is SGHVS and CDR2 is FNYEAQ.

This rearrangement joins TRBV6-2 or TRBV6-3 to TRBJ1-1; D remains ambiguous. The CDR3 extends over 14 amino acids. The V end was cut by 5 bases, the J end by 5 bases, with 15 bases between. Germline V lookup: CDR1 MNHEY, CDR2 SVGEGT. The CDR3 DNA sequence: TGTGCCAGCAGTCCCCTTTGGGCGGGGACTGAAGCTTTCTTT. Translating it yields CASSPLWAGTEAFF.

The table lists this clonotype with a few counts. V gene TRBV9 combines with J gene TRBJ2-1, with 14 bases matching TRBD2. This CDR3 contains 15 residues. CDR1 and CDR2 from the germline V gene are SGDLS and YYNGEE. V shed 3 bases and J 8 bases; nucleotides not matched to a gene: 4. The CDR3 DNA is TGTGCCAGCAGCGGGGGACTAGCGGGAGTGGATGAGCAGTTCTTC. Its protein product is CASSGGLAGVDEQFF.

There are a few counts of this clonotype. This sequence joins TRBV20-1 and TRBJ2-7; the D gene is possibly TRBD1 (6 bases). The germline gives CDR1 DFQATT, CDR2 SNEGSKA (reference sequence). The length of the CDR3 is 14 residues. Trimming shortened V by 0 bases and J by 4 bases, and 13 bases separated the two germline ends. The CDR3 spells CSARDYQGRYEQYF. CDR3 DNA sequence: TGCAGTGCTAGAGATTACCAGGGGCGATACGAGCAGTACTTC.

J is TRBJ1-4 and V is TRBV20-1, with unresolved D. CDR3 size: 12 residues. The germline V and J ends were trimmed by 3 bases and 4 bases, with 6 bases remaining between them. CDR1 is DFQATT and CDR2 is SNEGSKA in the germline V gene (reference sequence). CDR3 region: CSARDHNEKLFF. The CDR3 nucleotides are TGCAGTGCTAGGGACCATAATGAAAAACTGTTTTTT.